A few counts support the clone carrying this T cell receptor (beta chain). No antigen is known for it. Germline CDR1 and CDR2: SGHTA and FQGNSA. The CDR3 is 15 amino acids. V was clipped by 1 base and J by 0 bases, with 10 bases between them. These data are taken from a study of T-cell memory formation after mild COVID-19. Study-wide findings and caveats: Certain responding clones were present in pre-infection memory, suggesting participation of cross-reactive memory.

TCRdb independently ran MiXCR on the 5' RACE reads; one entry per CDR3 protein. Among roughly 190,000 distinct CDR3 sequences listed, roughly 18% were seen once. The genes are TRBV7-2 and TRBJ2-7; no clear D gene. Source material: PBMCs or a T cell subset sorted from them (not recorded which). The sequence came from an adult woman who had mild COVID-19 (a few samples of this study predate the infection). Cell type and time point are not known. The CDR3 coding sequence is TGTGCCAGCAGCTTAGGCGTGGGGAACTCCTACGAGCAGTACTTC. Translated: CASSLGVGNSYEQYF.